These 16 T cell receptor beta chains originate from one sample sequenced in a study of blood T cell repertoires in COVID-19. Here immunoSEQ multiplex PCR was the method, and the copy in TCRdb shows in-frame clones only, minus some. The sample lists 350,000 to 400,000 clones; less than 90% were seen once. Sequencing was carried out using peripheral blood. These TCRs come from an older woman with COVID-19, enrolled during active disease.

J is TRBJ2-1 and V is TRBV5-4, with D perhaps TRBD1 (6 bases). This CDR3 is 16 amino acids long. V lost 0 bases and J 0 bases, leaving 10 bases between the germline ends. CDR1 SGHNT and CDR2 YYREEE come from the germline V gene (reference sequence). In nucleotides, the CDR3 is TGTGCCAGCAGCTTGGCAGGCAGGGGCTCCTACAATGAGCAGTTCTTC. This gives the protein CASSLAGRGSYNEQFF.

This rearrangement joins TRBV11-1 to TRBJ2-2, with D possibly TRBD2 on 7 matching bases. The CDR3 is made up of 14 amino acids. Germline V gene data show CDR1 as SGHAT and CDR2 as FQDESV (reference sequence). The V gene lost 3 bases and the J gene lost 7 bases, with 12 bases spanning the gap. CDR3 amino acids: CASSFAGAVGELFF. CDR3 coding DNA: TGTGCCAGCAGCTTTGCGGGGGCGGTCGGGGAGCTGTTTTTT.

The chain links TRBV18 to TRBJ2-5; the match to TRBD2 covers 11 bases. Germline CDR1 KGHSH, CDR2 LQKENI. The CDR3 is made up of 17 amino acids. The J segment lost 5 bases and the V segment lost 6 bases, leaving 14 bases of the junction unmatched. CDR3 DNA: TGTGCCAGCTCGCCCACCCTTCTAGCGGGGGGCCGGGAGACCCAGTACTTC. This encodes CASSPTLLAGGRETQYF.

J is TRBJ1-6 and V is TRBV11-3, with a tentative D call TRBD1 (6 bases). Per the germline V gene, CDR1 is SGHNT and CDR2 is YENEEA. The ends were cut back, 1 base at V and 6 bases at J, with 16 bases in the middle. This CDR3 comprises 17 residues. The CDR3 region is CASSLGGGGLPNSPLHF. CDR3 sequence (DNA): TGTGCCAGCAGCTTAGGGGGCGGGGGCCTTCCTAATTCACCCCTCCACTTT.

The CDR3, as DNA: TGTGCCAGCAGCCAAGGGGGACAGGGTCGAGACACTGAAGCTTTCTTT. Its translation is CASSQGGQGRDTEAFF. The rearrangement links TRBV4-2 to TRBJ1-1; 9 nucleotides line up with TRBD1. The germline V gene encodes CDR1 LGHNA and CDR2 YNFKEQ. The CDR3 consists of 16 residues. Germline trimming cut 1 base from V and 3 bases from J; bases unmatched to any gene: 6.

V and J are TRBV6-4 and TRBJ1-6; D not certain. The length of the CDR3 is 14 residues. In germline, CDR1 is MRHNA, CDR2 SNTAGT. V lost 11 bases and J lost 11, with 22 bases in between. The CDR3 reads CASPMTGQRTPLHF. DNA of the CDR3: TGTGCCTCTCCTATGACGGGCCAGCGGACACCCCTCCACTTT.

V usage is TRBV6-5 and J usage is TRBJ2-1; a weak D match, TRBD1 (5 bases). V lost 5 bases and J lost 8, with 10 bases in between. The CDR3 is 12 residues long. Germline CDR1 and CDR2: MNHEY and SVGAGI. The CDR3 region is CASSLQGYEQFF. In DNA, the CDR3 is TGTGCCAGCAGTCTGCAGGGCTATGAGCAGTTCTTC.

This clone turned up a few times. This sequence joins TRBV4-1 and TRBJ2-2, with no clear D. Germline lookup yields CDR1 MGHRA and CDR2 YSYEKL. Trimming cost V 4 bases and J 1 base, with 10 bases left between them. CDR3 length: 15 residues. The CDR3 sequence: CASSPQSRNTGELFF. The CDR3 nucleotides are TGCGCCAGCAGCCCGCAATCGAGGAACACCGGGGAGCTGTTTTTT.

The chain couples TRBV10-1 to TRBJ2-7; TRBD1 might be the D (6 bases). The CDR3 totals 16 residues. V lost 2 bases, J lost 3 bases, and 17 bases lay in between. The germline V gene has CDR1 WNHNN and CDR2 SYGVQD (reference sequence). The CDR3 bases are TGCGCCAGCAGTGAGCCCCACCGGGACACGGTCTACGAGCAGTACTTC. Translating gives CASSEPHRDTVYEQYF.

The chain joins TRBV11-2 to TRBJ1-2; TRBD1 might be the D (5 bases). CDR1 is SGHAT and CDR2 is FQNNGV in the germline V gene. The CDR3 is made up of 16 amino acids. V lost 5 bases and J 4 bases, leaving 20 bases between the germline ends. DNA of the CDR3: TGTGCCAGCAGCAACCCCCAGGGCGGGGGACTCTATGGCTACACCTTC. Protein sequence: CASSNPQGGGLYGYTF.

The CDR3: CASSHNNEQFF. The CDR3 DNA follows: TGCGCCAGCAGCCATAATAATGAGCAGTTCTTC. The rearrangement uses TRBV4-1 and TRBJ2-1; D is unclear. The CDR3 is 11 amino acids. Trimming left V 3 bases short and J 7 bases short, with 4 bases between. Germline V CDR1 and CDR2: MGHRA, YSYEKL.

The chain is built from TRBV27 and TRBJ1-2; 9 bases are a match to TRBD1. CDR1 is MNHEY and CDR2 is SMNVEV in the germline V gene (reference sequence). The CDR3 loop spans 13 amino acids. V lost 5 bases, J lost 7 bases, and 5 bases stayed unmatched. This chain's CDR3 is CASSGTGSVGYTF. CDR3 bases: TGTGCCAGCAGTGGGACAGGGAGTGTTGGCTACACCTTC.

The CDR3 sequence: CASSQASGQGGETQYF. The CDR3 DNA reads TGTGCCAGCAGCCAAGCAAGTGGTCAGGGGGGCGAGACCCAGTACTTC. The gene calls are TRBV3-1 (or the pseudogene TRBV3-2) and TRBJ2-5; D is possibly TRBD1 (7 bases). V was pared by 1 base and J by 5 bases, with 17 bases between. This CDR3 has 16 residues. Germline V gene data show CDR1 as LGHDT and CDR2 as YNNKEL (reference sequence).

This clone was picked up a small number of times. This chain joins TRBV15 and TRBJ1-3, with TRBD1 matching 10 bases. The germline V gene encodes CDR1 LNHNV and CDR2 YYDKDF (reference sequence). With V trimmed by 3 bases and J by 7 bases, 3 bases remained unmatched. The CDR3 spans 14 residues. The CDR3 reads CATSRTGGANTIYF. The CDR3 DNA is TGTGCCACCAGCAGGACAGGGGGCGCGAACACCATATATTTT.

This chain's CDR3 is CASSINQEVGGTAGNTIYF. DNA for the CDR3: TGTGCCAGTAGTATAAATCAGGAAGTCGGGGGAACCGCTGGAAACACCATATATTTT. The chain uses TRBV19 and TRBJ1-3; D possibly corresponds to TRBD1 (5 bases). The germline V and J ends were trimmed by 2 bases and 2 bases, with 22 bases remaining between them. There are 19 residues in the CDR3. CDR1 is LNHDA, CDR2 SQIVND, per germline (reference sequence).

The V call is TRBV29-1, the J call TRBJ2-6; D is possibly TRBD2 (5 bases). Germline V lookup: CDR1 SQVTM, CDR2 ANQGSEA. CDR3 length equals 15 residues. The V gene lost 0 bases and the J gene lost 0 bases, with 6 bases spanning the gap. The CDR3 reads CSVEDAGSGANVLTF. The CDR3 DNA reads TGCAGCGTTGAAGATGCGGGCTCTGGGGCCAACGTCCTGACTTTC. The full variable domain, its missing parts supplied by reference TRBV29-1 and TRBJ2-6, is SAVISQKPSRDICQRGTSLTIQCQVDSQVTMMFWYRQQPGQSLTLIATANQGSEATYESGFVIDKFPISRPNLTFSTLTVSNMSPEDSSIYLCSVEDAGSGANVLTFGAGSRLTVL.